One sample yielded the 21 T cell receptor beta chains listed below, sequenced in a study of CD4 and CD8 cells across lung adenocarcinoma regions. TCRdb re-called the PCR reads through MiXCR, storing one row per CDR3 protein. The sample includes 4,500 or so distinct CDR3 sequences, 45% seen only once; the top ten take 12% to 15%. Sequenced material: CD4+ T cells from the margin of a lung tumor. All receptors come from a female donor with lung adenocarcinoma. The CD4 and CD8 labels of this study may be unreliable.

By share of the sample, this clonotype is medium-sized. The chain joins TRBV6-1 to TRBJ1-2; maybe TRBD1 (5 bases). The V gene's germline CDR1 is MNHNS and CDR2 SASEGT. The CDR3 sequence is 12 residues long. V was pared by 2 bases and J by 6 bases, with 7 bases between. CDR3 nucleotide sequence: TGTGCCAGCAGTGAAAGGGGAAATGGCTACACCTTC. Its protein is CASSERGNGYTF.

This clonotype has at least ten counts. One base away lies a much larger clone, so this may be a sequencing read error. The chain has TRBV6-1 and TRBJ2-1; weak D call: TRBD1 (5 bases). Germline-derived CDR1 and CDR2 are MNHNS and SASEGT. The length of the CDR3 is 14 residues. The V end lost 2 bases, the J end lost 10 bases, and 15 bases lay between the germline ends. CDR3 DNA: TGTGCCAGCAGTGAATTTGACAGCTCCTACGAGCAGTTCTTC. As protein: CASSEFDSSYEQFF.

The rearrangement uses TRBV7-2 and TRBJ2-1; D gene ambiguous. The CDR3 runs to 15 residues. Per germline, CDR1 SGHTA and CDR2 FQGNSA. The ends were cut back, 1 base at V and 3 bases at J, with 10 bases in the middle. The CDR3 DNA reads TGTGCCAGCAGCTTAGACAGAAGTCTCTACAATGAGCAGTTCTTC. Encoded protein: CASSLDRSLYNEQFF.

The chain recombines TRBV11-3 with TRBJ2-4; D possibly corresponds to TRBD1 (6 bases). The CDR3 runs to 15 residues. V was trimmed by 2 bases and J by 4 bases, leaving 12 bases between them. The germline V gene encodes CDR1 SGHNT and CDR2 YENEEA. The CDR3 reads CASSLFLQGKNIQYF. The CDR3 DNA is TGTGCCAGCAGCTTATTTTTGCAGGGGAAAAACATTCAGTACTTC.

This clonotype was counted only a few times. A read error may explain this, as a much larger clone is one base away. V and J are TRBV6-5 and TRBJ2-1; perhaps TRBD1 as D (6 bases). The J call could be wrong; TRBJ2-7 is a better fit for the DNA end. Germline CDR1 is MNHEY and CDR2 is SVGAGI. This CDR3 region has 14 residues. The CDR3 nucleotides are TGTGCCAGCAGTTACGGGGACACCTACAATGAGCAGTACTTC. This encodes CASSYGDTYNEQYF.

V usage is TRBV6-4 and J usage is TRBJ2-3; D is possibly TRBD2 (5 bases). The CDR3 has 16 residues. Deletions cut 0 bases from V and 1 base from J, with 11 bases between. Germline assignment: CDR1 MRHNA and CDR2 SNTAGT. The CDR3 nucleotides read TGTGCCAGCAGTGACTCCAGCTTCGGGGGCACAGATACGCAGTATTTT. Amino acids: CASSDSSFGGTDTQYF.

V usage is TRBV12-3 or TRBV12-4 and J usage is TRBJ2-1, with 7 bases that match TRBD2. The J call is in doubt because the DNA end fits TRBJ2-5 better. There are 20 residues in the CDR3. Here the CDR3 DNA reads TGTGCCAGCGATTTCCGGGCACTGGCGGGAGCGGGTGGTGACCAAGAGACCCAGTACTTC. Its protein product is CASDFRALAGAGGDQETQYF.

The CDR3 loop reads CASSLTAGVADTQYF. The DNA for the CDR3 is TGTGCCAGCAGCTTAACGGCGGGAGTAGCAGATACGCAGTATTTT. The V gene is TRBV7-3, the J gene TRBJ2-3, with 7 bases identical to TRBD2. There are 15 residues in the CDR3. CDR1 SGHTA and CDR2 FQGTGA come from the germline V gene. With 0 bases clipped from V and 4 bases from J, the junction kept 4 bases outside the gene matches.

V gene TRBV6-8 combines with J gene TRBJ2-4, with D hard to call. The germline CDR1 and CDR2 sequences are MNHGY and SAAAGT. CDR3 length: 16 amino acids. V lost 6 bases and J lost 12, with 27 bases in between. CDR3 residues: CASSESWLSATNTQYF. The CDR3 nucleotides read TGTGCCAGCAGCGAATCCTGGCTGTCTGCCACAAATACTCAGTACTTC.

This CDR3 is CASTMDRGSLNEQYF. For the CDR3, the DNA is TGTGCCAGCACGATGGACAGGGGGAGTTTAAACGAGCAGTACTTC. The V and J genes are TRBV18 and TRBJ2-6; 10 bases fit TRBD1. The J call is uncertain, as TRBJ2-7 better fits the DNA end. There are 15 residues in the CDR3. CDR1 and CDR2 from the germline V gene are KGHSH and LQKENI.

The chain uses TRBV3-1 and TRBJ2-1; the D gene is possibly TRBD2 (6 bases). Trimming cost V 4 bases and J 8 bases, with 9 bases left between them. CDR1 and CDR2 (germline): LGHDT, YNNKEL (reference sequence). The CDR3 is made up of 12 amino acids. The CDR3 sequence is CASSLQRDEQFF. The CDR3 DNA follows: TGTGCCAGCAGCCTTCAGCGGGATGAGCAGTTCTTC.

This clonotype has more than one count but fewer than ten. The chain employs TRBV6-1 and TRBJ1-1; D not resolved. Germline V gene lookup returns CDR1 MNHNS and CDR2 SASEGT. The CDR3 spans 17 residues. Trimming removed 6 bases from V and 4 bases from J, with 24 bases in between. CDR3 DNA: TGTGCCAGCAGCAACGATCCCTTCCCTCGAGATCGCACTGAAGCTTTCTTT. It is translated as CASSNDPFPRDRTEAFF.

This clonotype is medium-sized (0.01 to 0.1%) by share. V gene TRBV6-1 combines with J gene TRBJ2-2; D is possibly TRBD1 or TRBD2 (5 bases each). Germline assignment: CDR1 MNHNS and CDR2 SASEGT. The V gene lost 7 bases and the J gene lost 6 bases, with 9 bases spanning the gap. This CDR3 has 12 residues. The CDR3 spells CASKRGSGELFF. The CDR3 DNA is TGTGCCAGCAAGAGGGGATCCGGGGAGCTGTTTTTT.

This clonotype was found a few times. CDR3 protein: CASSQILTTSVGDTQYF. In DNA, the CDR3 is TGCGCCAGCAGCCAAATACTGACTACTAGCGTTGGAGATACGCAGTATTTT. This chain joins TRBV4-1 and TRBJ2-3, with 7 positions matching TRBD2. J lost 5 bases, V lost 2 bases, and 13 bases had no gene match. The CDR3 has 17 amino acids. The V gene's germline CDR1 is MGHRA and CDR2 YSYEKL.

Concerning this clonotype: With a much larger clone just one base away, this may be a read error. A read error is likely, as this CDR3 ends without the conserved phenylalanine or tryptophan. The chain joins TRBV4-1 to TRBJ2-5; D is undetermined. The CDR3 consists of 14 residues. V was clipped by 0 bases and J by 5 bases, with 10 bases between them. Germline CDR1 MGHRA, CDR2 YSYEKL. For the CDR3, the DNA is TGCGCCAGCAGCCAAGAAGGTAGTTCGGAGACCCAGTACTTA. Translating it yields CASSQEGSSETQYL.

This clonotype was counted many times. The V call is TRBV4-1, the J call TRBJ2-1, with TRBD2 matching over 9 bases. Trimming removed 0 bases from V and 4 bases from J; junction bases left unmatched: 4. Germline V CDR1 and CDR2: MGHRA, YSYEKL. CDR3 size: 16 residues. The CDR3 is CASSQEVAGVYNEQFF. CDR3 bases: TGCGCCAGCAGCCAAGAAGTAGCGGGAGTGTACAATGAGCAGTTCTTC.

A few counts support this clonotype. The V gene is TRBV28, the J gene TRBJ1-1; D not resolved. Trimming took 3 bases from V and 2 from J, leaving 10 bases between them. The CDR3 is 14 amino acids. Germline V CDR1 and CDR2: MDHEN, SYDVKM. The CDR3 nucleotides read TGTGCCAGCAGTTTTGCGAGGGTCAACACTGAAGCTTTCTTT. It is translated as CASSFARVNTEAFF.

CDR3 region: CASSARGGQGYEQFF. CDR3 nucleotide sequence: TGTGCCAGCAGCGCTCGGGGGGGACAGGGCTACGAGCAGTTCTTC. The rearrangement links TRBV6-1 to TRBJ2-1; the D gene is possibly TRBD1 (9 bases). V lost 6 bases to trimming and J lost 10 bases, with 22 bases between them. CDR1 is MNHNS, CDR2 SASEGT, per germline. CDR3 length: 15 residues.

This clonotype is labeled as large. The V and J genes are TRBV6-1 and TRBJ2-1; TRBD1 aligns across 7 bases. TRBJ2-7 matches the DNA end more closely, so the J call is doubtful. The germline V gene encodes CDR1 MNHNS and CDR2 SASEGT. This CDR3 has 16 residues. CDR3 DNA sequence: TGTGCCAGCAGTGAAGCCCGAGAGGCAGGGGGCTACGAGCAGTACTTC. This codes for CASSEAREAGGYEQYF.

In this sample, this clonotype turned up once. V gene TRBV6-4 combines with J gene TRBJ1-6, with D possibly matching TRBD1 (5 bases). V was pared by 6 bases and J by 7 bases, with 10 bases between. CDR3 length: 13 amino acids. CDR1 and CDR2 (germline): MRHNA, SNTAGT. The CDR3, as DNA: TGTGCCAGCAGAAAGACAGAGAATTCACCCCTCCACTTT. This sequence encodes CASRKTENSPLHF.

The chain is built from TRBV6-1 and TRBJ2-3; 10 bases match TRBD2. Germline values: CDR1 MNHNS, CDR2 SASEGT. V was clipped by 6 bases and J by 4 bases; unmatched bases: 4. The CDR3 has 14 residues. DNA for the CDR3: TGTGCCAGCAGGAGCGGGAGGGGGGCAGATACGCAGTATTTT. Its protein product is CASRSGRGADTQYF.